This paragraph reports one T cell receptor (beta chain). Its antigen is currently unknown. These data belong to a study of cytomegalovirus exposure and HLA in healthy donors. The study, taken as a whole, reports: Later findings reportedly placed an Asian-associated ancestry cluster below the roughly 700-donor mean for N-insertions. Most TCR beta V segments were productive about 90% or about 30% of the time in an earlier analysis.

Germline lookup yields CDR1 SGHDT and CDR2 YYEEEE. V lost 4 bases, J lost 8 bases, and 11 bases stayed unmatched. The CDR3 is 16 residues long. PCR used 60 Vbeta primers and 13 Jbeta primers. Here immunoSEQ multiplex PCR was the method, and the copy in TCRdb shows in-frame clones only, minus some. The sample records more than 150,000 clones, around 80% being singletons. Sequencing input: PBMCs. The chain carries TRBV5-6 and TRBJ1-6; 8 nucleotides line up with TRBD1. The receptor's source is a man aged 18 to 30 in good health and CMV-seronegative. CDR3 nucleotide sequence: TGTGCCAGCAGCGCCGAGACAGGGGAAAGGGATTCACCCCTCCACTTT. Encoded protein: CASSAETGERDSPLHF.